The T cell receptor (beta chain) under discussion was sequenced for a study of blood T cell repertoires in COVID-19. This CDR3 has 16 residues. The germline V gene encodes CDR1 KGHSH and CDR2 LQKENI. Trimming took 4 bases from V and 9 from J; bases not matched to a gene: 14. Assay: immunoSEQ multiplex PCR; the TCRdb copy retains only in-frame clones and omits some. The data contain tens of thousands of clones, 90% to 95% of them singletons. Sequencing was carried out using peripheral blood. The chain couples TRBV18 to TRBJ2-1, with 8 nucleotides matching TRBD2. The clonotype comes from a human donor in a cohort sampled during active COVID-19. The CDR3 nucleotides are TGTGCCAGCTCACTGCAGGGACTAGTCCTGGAGGGTGAGCAGTTCTTC. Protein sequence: CASSLQGLVLEGEQFF.